The 10 T cell receptor beta chains listed next were all sequenced from one sample in a study of monozygotic twins with inflammatory bowel disease. Reanalyzing the 5' RACE reads, TCRdb keeps one entry per CDR3 protein, without DNA. The sample table includes a few hundred thousand distinct CDR3 sequences. Sequencing used blood. The receptors were gathered from a human donor with ulcerative colitis or Crohn's disease, or a healthy co-twin of an affected twin (not recorded which).

This chain links TRBV6-2 or TRBV6-3 with TRBJ2-1; TCRdb's D call of TRBD2 is untestable without DNA. The CDR3 covers 14 residues. Looked up from germline, CDR1 is MNHEY and CDR2 is SVGEGT. CDR3 sequence reads: CASAGATRANEQFF.

J is TRBJ2-1 and V is TRBV5-6; the D call from TCRdb, TRBD2, cannot be confirmed without DNA. Germline assignment: CDR1 SGHDT and CDR2 YYEEEE. The CDR3 totals 15 residues. Here the CDR3 reads CASSLASGGAKEQFF.

The CDR3 reads CGSGGSNQPQHF. The J gene is TRBJ1-5, the V gene TRBV28; TCRdb proposes TRBD1, but this gene call is untestable without DNA. Germline V lookup: CDR1 MDHEN, CDR2 SYDVKM. The CDR3 is 12 amino acids. Based on the CDR3 plus reference TRBV28 and TRBJ1-5, the full variable domain is DVKVTQSSRYLVKRTGEKVFLECVQDMDHENMFWYRQDPGLGLRLIYFSYDVKMKEKGDIPEGYSVSREKKERFSLILESASTNQTSMYLCGSGGSNQPQHFGDGTRLSIL.

The chain links TRBV7-2 to TRBJ2-7; TCRdb lists TRBD1, though no DNA is available to test this call. Germline V gives CDR1 SGHTA, CDR2 FQGNSA. There are 15 residues in the CDR3. The CDR3 sequence is CASSLGTGGGNEQYF.

The V gene is TRBV7-6, the J gene TRBJ2-3. CDR1 and CDR2 from the germline V gene are SGHVS and FNYEAQ. This CDR3 is built from 16 residues. The CDR3 protein is CASSLEASGGTDTQYF.

The V and J genes are TRBV10-3 and TRBJ1-1. The CDR3 extends over 13 amino acids. Per the germline V gene, CDR1 is ENHRY and CDR2 is SYGVKD. CDR3: CAISELENTEAFF.

CDR3 amino acids: CASSILGTGTEAFF. The chain links TRBV19 to TRBJ1-1; TCRdb calls TRBD1, which cannot be checked without DNA. Germline CDR1 and CDR2: LNHDA and SQIVND (reference sequence). The CDR3 runs 14 residues.

J is TRBJ2-7 and V is TRBV27. The CDR3 sequence is 13 residues long. Germline CDR1 and CDR2: MNHEY and SMNVEV (reference sequence). CDR3 region: CATRNRGSYEQYF.

The CDR3 reads CASHRGRGKRRDSPLHF. The gene calls are TRBV6-5 and TRBJ1-6. CDR1 and CDR2 (germline): MNHEY, SVGAGI. This CDR3 is 17 amino acids long.

The chain employs TRBV3-1 and TRBJ2-7; absent DNA, TCRdb's TRBD1 call cannot be checked. There are 14 residues in the CDR3. In germline, CDR1 is LGHDT, CDR2 YNNKEL (reference sequence). The chain's CDR3 is CASSHGRGTYEQYF.